This record looks at one T cell receptor beta chain sequence and its context. This clonotype was detected ten times or more. It lacks a known antigen. Nothing much larger sits one base from this clone, and base qualities are not available. This entry belongs to a study of blood T cells in healthy people across ages (dated by TCRdb to the mid-2010s). Broadly, across the study: In model experiments, template switching captured roughly one uniquely barcoded TCR beta cDNA molecule for every two T cells. The study measured age-related changes in TCR beta repertoire diversity using deep sequencing normalized with unique cDNA molecular identifiers. The donors were divided into four age groups: young (average approximately 17 years), middle-aged (about 39), aged (roughly 66) and long-lived (82). To avoid experimental bias, donors of different ages were distributed randomly across sequencing lanes. Using the same blood draw, the study looked at two additional independent replicas of 1 million unique cDNA reads for two donors, one aged 18 to 30 and the other aged 80 or older. Overall results and qualifications from the work: Estimates of total diversity from one million sequenced T cells were regarded as lower bounds and underestimates. Because the CMV infection status of the donors was unknown, age-related changes in expanded clonotypes may potentially have been confounded. Observed TCR beta diversity per million T cells fell roughly linearly with age, and a significant reduction was already apparent by age around 40. Conclusive comparison of naive and antigen-experienced compartments was prevented by the profiling of bulk unsorted PBMCs. There was a strong correlation between observed TCR beta diversity and the percentage of naive T cells measured by flow cytometry. Compared with the aged group, more naive CD4+ T cells, fewer expanded clones and increased TCR diversity were shown by the long-lived group, suggesting age selection.

The 35 to 40 donors, aged 6 to 90 years, were systemically healthy Caucasian individuals from Russia. Each donor gave roughly 11 milliliters of peripheral blood, drawn into EDTA-treated Vacutainer tubes. Ficoll-Paque density-gradient centrifugation was used to isolate PBMCs, with at least 7 million obtained per sample. Total RNA was extracted from PBMCs with Trizol reagent, with at least 6 micrograms obtained per sample. Naive CD45RAhigh/CD27high T cell percentages were measured by flow cytometry on a PBMC aliquot from every donor. After removal of 1 base from V and 0 bases from J, the junction retains 13 bases not matched to a gene. From the cysteine up to the phenylalanine, the CDR3 has a length of 19 residues. Only CDR3 DNA remains: 57 bases, in frame from the first base. CDR1 and CDR2 are drawn from the germline V gene (reference sequence): LGHDT, YNNKEL. Library generation was performed with 5' RACE. TCRdb names Illumina HiSeq 2500 as the instrument used. A second about 7 to 11 cycle PCR used a sample-barcoded 5' primer and a J-beta primer mix. A template-switch 5' adaptor carrying 12 random nucleotides introduced a unique molecular identifier onto each TCR beta cDNA molecule. Each sample yielded at least 2.5 million CDR3-containing paired-end reads. The Mint cDNA synthesis kit, primed by a TRBC-specific oligonucleotide, was used to synthesize first-strand cDNA from all RNA. Following uracil-DNA glycosylase treatment, all cDNA underwent a first 18-cycle PCR with the universal primers M1SS and BC2_uni_R. The study's own analysis went as follows. For normalization, 1 million high-quality reads were randomly selected from each sample, with every read carrying a distinct molecular identifier. Instead of being binned into consensus sequences, reads with shared molecular identifiers were discarded. MiTCR, set to a Q25 quality threshold and the strictest error-elimination algorithm, was used for CDR3 identification, clonotype clustering and error correction. A nonparametric unseen species model with Euler transformation was used to estimate lower-bound total TCR beta diversity. TCRdb redid the processing of the public reads, applying fastp at Q25 and MiXCR, and retained in-frame beta chains. Each CDR3 protein gets just one entry, which takes the most common genes and DNA from the rows behind it. What appears here as the V and J calls and clone size reflects TCRdb's work, not the paper's. This sample gives around 1,500,000 distinct CDR3 sequences in total; 25% to 30% of them show up just once. 7.7% of the sample goes to the ten largest clones.

Sequencing input: blood. The rearranged chain carries TRBV3-1 and TRBJ2-7, with 9 middle bases fitting TRBD1. The sequence was obtained from a woman younger than 45 in good health. The CDR3 in this case is CASSQARDRAYLFSYEQYF. The DNA sequence reads TGTGCCAGCAGCCAAGCCCGGGACAGGGCTTATCTTTTCTCCTACGAGCAGTACTTC.